Shown below are 30 T cell receptor beta chains from a single sample sequenced in a study of blood T cell repertoires in COVID-19. Sequencing was performed with immunoSEQ multiplex PCR; in TCRdb, only in-frame clones are kept and a portion is missing. The data hold a few hundred thousand clones, with more than 85% observed a single time. Source material: PBMCs or T cells enriched from blood (not recorded which). The receptors stem from a woman younger than 45 who had recovered from COVID-19.

The rearrangement uses TRBV6-6 and TRBJ2-7; no firm D call. CDR3 size: 14 residues. Trimming left V 8 bases short and J 1 base short, with 15 bases between. CDR1 is MNHNY, CDR2 SVGAGI, per germline (reference sequence). The CDR3 DNA reads TGTGCCAGCTATTACGACACTTCATCCTACGAGCAGTACTTC. It is translated as CASYYDTSSYEQYF.

J is TRBJ2-7 and V is TRBV4-2; 10 bases are shared with TRBD2. V was pared by 0 bases and J by 1 base, with 12 bases of the junction left unmatched. The CDR3 runs to 19 residues. The germline gives CDR1 LGHNA, CDR2 YNFKEQ. The CDR3 nucleotides are TGTGCCAGCAGCCAAGATCTCGGAAGAGCTAGCGGGGGATCCTACGAGCAGTACTTC. Translating gives CASSQDLGRASGGSYEQYF.

The chain recombines TRBV11-3 with TRBJ2-5; D perhaps matches TRBD2 (6 bases). Trimming stripped 1 base from V and 7 bases from J, with 7 bases between. This CDR3 has 12 amino acids. The germline V gene has CDR1 SGHNT and CDR2 YENEEA. The CDR3 nucleotides read TGTGCCAGCAGCTTAGTGGGAGGGACCCAGTACTTC. Encoded protein: CASSLVGGTQYF.

V usage is TRBV14 and J usage is TRBJ1-3; D is unclear. From germline, CDR1 is SGHDN and CDR2 FVKESK. V lost 2 bases to trimming and J lost 4 bases, with 30 bases between them. The CDR3 length is 21 residues. CDR3 in DNA: TGTGCCAGCAGCCAACCCCTCCGCGCACAGAGACCGGGAGGTTTAGGAAACACCATATATTTT. The encoded protein is CASSQPLRAQRPGGLGNTIYF.

This clone was counted a single time. The chain combines TRBV7-2 with TRBJ2-7; D is uncertain. This CDR3 contains 15 residues. Trimming cost V 1 base and J 5 bases, with 15 bases left between them. Germline V gene lookup returns CDR1 SGHTA and CDR2 FQGNSA. The CDR3 reads CASSLGTVTANEQYF. Written as DNA, the CDR3 is TGTGCCAGCAGCTTAGGCACGGTCACCGCCAACGAGCAGTACTTC.

This sequence joins TRBV11-2 and TRBJ2-3; 8 bases are a match to TRBD2. In germline, CDR1 is SGHAT, CDR2 FQNNGV. The CDR3 runs to 16 residues. Trimming removed 0 bases from V and 13 bases from J; junction bases left unmatched: 15. The CDR3 nucleotides read TGTGCCAGCAGCTTAGATCTAATAGCGGGGACATCGATTAAGTATTTT. It translates to CASSLDLIAGTSIKYF.

The chain recombines TRBV28 with TRBJ1-5, with 10 nucleotides matching TRBD1. Per the germline V gene, CDR1 is MDHEN and CDR2 is SYDVKM. The J segment lost 4 bases and the V segment lost 5 bases, leaving 2 bases of the junction unmatched. The CDR3 covers 14 residues. CDR3 sequence reads: CASSPDRGNQPQHF. In nucleotides, the CDR3 is TGTGCCAGCAGTCCGGACAGGGGGAATCAGCCCCAGCATTTT. Full variable domain (rest looked up from reference TRBV28 and TRBJ1-5): DVKVTQSSRYLVKRTGEKVFLECVQDMDHENMFWYRQDPGLGLRLIYFSYDVKMKEKGDIPEGYSVSREKKERFSLILESASTNQTSMYLCASSPDRGNQPQHFGDGTRLSIL.

The chain recombines TRBV5-4 with TRBJ1-1; TRBD1 agrees at 7 bases. Germline V CDR1 and CDR2: SGHNT, YYREEE (reference sequence). The junction had 12 bases not matched to a gene; V was cut back by 2 bases and J by 11 bases. This CDR3 contains 14 residues. CDR3 region: CASSLGTKGAEAFF. CDR3 in DNA: TGTGCCAGCAGCTTAGGTACCAAGGGGGCGGAGGCTTTCTTT.

The V and J genes are TRBV6-2 or TRBV6-3 and TRBJ1-1; D is undetermined. Trimming took off 1 base at V and 2 bases at J, with 8 bases between the two ends. This CDR3 contains 14 residues. CDR1 and CDR2 from the germline V gene are MNHEY and SVGEGT. CDR3 amino acids: CASSYLEINTEAFF. The CDR3 nucleotides are TGTGCCAGCAGTTACTTAGAAATTAACACTGAAGCTTTCTTT.

The chain couples TRBV19 to TRBJ2-3, with 15 positions matching TRBD2. Germline values: CDR1 LNHDA, CDR2 SQIVND (reference sequence). The V and J ends lost 5 bases and 4 bases, in that order; junction bases with no gene match: 7. The CDR3 totals 17 residues. The CDR3 sequence: CASSPSRTSGRADTQYF. The CDR3 coding sequence is TGTGCCAGTAGTCCCAGTCGGACTAGCGGGAGGGCAGATACGCAGTATTTT.

This clone was seen just once. This chain uses TRBV5-1 with TRBJ1-1; no clear D gene. The ends were cut back, 0 bases at V and 6 bases at J, with 3 bases in the middle. From germline, CDR1 is SGHRS and CDR2 YFSETQ. The CDR3 contains 11 residues. CDR3 DNA: TGCGCCAGCAGCTTGGGCGCTGAAGCTTTCTTT. This codes for CASSLGAEAFF.

This chain uses TRBV4-1 with TRBJ2-1; 8 nucleotides line up with TRBD2. V gave up 6 bases and J gave up 0 bases; unmatched junction bases: 13. Germline CDR1 and CDR2: MGHRA and YSYEKL. CDR3 length: 18 residues. The DNA of the CDR3 is TGCGCCAGCAGATGGGCGGTAGCGGGACAAGACTCCTACAATGAGCAGTTCTTC. Translating gives CASRWAVAGQDSYNEQFF.

The chain is built from TRBV24-1 and TRBJ2-2; possible D gene TRBD1, 6 bases. The CDR3 length is 14 residues. CDR1 and CDR2 from the germline V gene are KGHDR and SFDVKD. Trimming removed 3 bases at V and 6 bases at J, with 10 bases between. The CDR3 reads CATSDRWTAGELFF. CDR3 nucleotides: TGTGCCACCAGTGATCGCTGGACAGCCGGGGAGCTGTTTTTT.

This sequence joins TRBV7-3 and TRBJ2-3, with 10 nucleotides matching TRBD2. This CDR3 comprises 15 residues. V trimming: 7 bases; J trimming: 5 bases; junction bases outside the gene matches: 9. Germline loops: CDR1 SGHTA, CDR2 FQGTGA. Written as DNA, the CDR3 is TGTGCCAGCACCCTGAGCGGGAGGGCGGGAGATACGCAGTATTTT. This translates into CASTLSGRAGDTQYF.

V gene TRBV5-1 combines with J gene TRBJ2-1; 9 bases match TRBD2. V was clipped by 6 bases and J by 9 bases; unmatched bases: 10. This CDR3 has 14 residues. CDR1 is SGHRS, CDR2 YFSETQ, per germline. This CDR3 is CASTSPGLAIEQFF. Written as DNA, the CDR3 is TGCGCCAGCACCTCCCCGGGACTAGCAATTGAGCAGTTCTTC.

V and J are TRBV28 and TRBJ2-1; D call uncertain. V shed 4 bases and J shed 0 bases, with 7 bases lying between them. From germline, CDR1 is MDHEN and CDR2 SYDVKM. The CDR3 extends over 14 amino acids. CDR3 DNA: TGTGCCAGCAGTTCCGCTAACTCCTACAATGAGCAGTTCTTC. It specifies CASSSANSYNEQFF.

The chain employs TRBV7-9 and TRBJ2-3; D is uncertain. V was clipped by 3 bases and J by 8 bases, with 9 bases between them. Germline values: CDR1 SEHNR, CDR2 FQNEAQ (reference sequence). The CDR3 is 12 amino acids. CDR3 sequence: CASSLRNRTQYF. DNA for the CDR3: TGTGCCAGCAGCTTGCGGAACCGTACGCAGTATTTT.

V usage is TRBV4-1 and J usage is TRBJ2-3, with 10 nucleotides matching TRBD2. The CDR3 contains 15 residues. After removal of 3 bases from V and 0 bases from J, the junction contained 0 bases not matched to a gene. CDR1 MGHRA and CDR2 YSYEKL come from the germline V gene. DNA for the CDR3: TGCGCCAGCAGCCAGACTAGCGGGAGCACAGATACGCAGTATTTT. It specifies CASSQTSGSTDTQYF.

This sequence joins TRBV25-1 and TRBJ2-5; no clear D. Germline V gives CDR1 MGHDK, CDR2 SYGVNS. Trimming left V 5 bases short and J 5 bases short, with 3 bases between. The CDR3 runs 10 residues. The CDR3 coding sequence is TGTGCCAGCAGTCTCGAGACCCAGTACTTC. As protein: CASSLETQYF.

V is TRBV19 and J is TRBJ1-5, with D perhaps TRBD1 (6 bases). CDR3 size: 15 residues. Germline CDR1 reads LNHDA; CDR2 reads SQIVND (reference sequence). With 4 bases removed from V and 4 bases from J, the gap between germline ends came to 14 bases. The CDR3 reads CASSRTVYTNQPQHF. The CDR3 bases are TGTGCCAGTAGTAGGACAGTATACACTAATCAGCCCCAGCATTTT.

The V gene is TRBV7-8, the J gene TRBJ2-1, with D perhaps matching TRBD2 (6 bases). The CDR3 covers 16 residues. In germline, CDR1 is SGHVS, CDR2 FQNEAQ. Trimming cost V 2 bases and J 1 base, with 12 bases left between them. For the CDR3, the DNA is TGTGCCAGCAGCTTAAGGGAGGTTCCATCCTACAATGAGCAGTTCTTC. Translation: CASSLREVPSYNEQFF.

The rearrangement links TRBV18 to TRBJ2-7; TRBD1 is a possible D gene (6 bases). This CDR3 is built from 14 residues. V was trimmed by 6 bases and J by 5 bases, leaving 17 bases between them. Looked up from germline, CDR1 is KGHSH and CDR2 is LQKENI. DNA of the CDR3: TGTGCCAGCTCGGATCCGACAGGTCTGCACGAGCAGTACTTC. The encoded protein is CASSDPTGLHEQYF.

The chain uses TRBV7-3 and TRBJ1-3, with TRBD1 as a possible D gene (5 bases). This CDR3 has 14 residues. Trimming removed 5 bases from V and 4 bases from J, with 12 bases in between. The germline CDR1 and CDR2 sequences are SGHTA and FQGTGA. CDR3 sequence reads: CASSPGTSGNTIYF. CDR3 nucleotide sequence: TGTGCCAGCAGCCCCGGGACTTCCGGAAACACCATATATTTT.

A note on this clone: The sample holds other DNA sequences that translate to the same CDR3. The chain has TRBV28 and TRBJ1-3, with D possibly matching TRBD1 (5 bases). CDR1 is MDHEN and CDR2 is SYDVKM in the germline V gene. V was shortened by 4 bases and J by 2 bases, with 9 bases between the two germline ends. The CDR3 totals 14 residues. CDR3: CASSSTGAGNTIYF. The CDR3, as DNA: TGTGCCAGCAGTTCCACGGGGGCTGGAAACACCATATATTTT.

The chain couples TRBV12-3 or TRBV12-4 to TRBJ1-1, with D possibly matching TRBD1 (5 bases). There are 13 residues in the CDR3. The V end was cut by 6 bases, the J end by 7 bases, with 15 bases between. CDR3 residues: CASSPASGLEAFF. CDR3 DNA: TGTGCCAGCAGCCCCGCGTCGGGACTTGAAGCTTTCTTT.

The chain recombines TRBV19 with TRBJ2-1, with no clear D. This CDR3 comprises 11 residues. V lost 3 bases to trimming and J lost 10 bases, with 7 bases between them. Germline CDR1 LNHDA, CDR2 SQIVND (reference sequence). CDR3 coding DNA: TGTGCCAGTAGTATGGGCGTCGAGCAGTTCTTC. Translation gives CASSMGVEQFF. Combining the CDR3 with reference TRBV19 and TRBJ2-1 gives the whole variable domain DGGITQSPKYLFRKEGQNVTLSCEQNLNHDAMYWYRQDPGQGLRLIYYSQIVNDFQKGDIAEGYSVSREKKESFPLTVTSAQKNPTAFYLCASSMGVEQFFGPGTRLTVL.

This clone was seen once. The chain recombines TRBV16 with TRBJ1-2, with 7 bases fitting TRBD1. CDR1 is KGHSY, CDR2 FQNENV, per germline. V lost 2 bases and J lost 8; bases outside the gene matches: 5. CDR3 length: 13 residues. As DNA, the CDR3 is TGTGCCAGCAGCCAAACAGGGGTAGGAGGCTACACCTTC. It encodes CASSQTGVGGYTF.

This chain joins TRBV3-1 (or the pseudogene TRBV3-2) and TRBJ2-7, with TRBD2 matching over 11 bases. CDR3 length: 16 amino acids. Germline V gene sequence: CDR1 LGHDT, CDR2 YNNKEL (reference sequence). J gave up 7 bases and V 6 bases, and 14 bases lay outside the gene matches. The CDR3 spells CASRETSGGGPFEQYF. DNA for the CDR3: TGTGCCAGCAGGGAAACTAGCGGGGGAGGGCCGTTTGAGCAGTACTTC.

This clone was counted once. This chain joins TRBV20-1 and TRBJ2-7, with D possibly matching TRBD2 (7 bases). This CDR3 is 15 amino acids long. CDR1 is DFQATT, CDR2 SNEGSKA, per germline (reference sequence). Trimming took 3 bases from V and 3 from J, leaving 18 bases between them. DNA for the CDR3: TGCAGTGCTAGTAACAGGGAGGGCCTCCGCTACGAGCAGTACTTC. It specifies CSASNREGLRYEQYF.

This clone came up once. This chain uses TRBV6-5 with TRBJ1-5, with a possible D match to TRBD1 (6 bases). The germline CDR1 and CDR2 sequences are MNHEY and SVGAGI. The CDR3 spans 15 residues. The V and J ends lost 2 bases and 3 bases respectively, with 11 bases between them. DNA of the CDR3: TGTGCCAGCAGTTACCACCGGGACAACAATCAGCCCCAGCATTTT. This gives the protein CASSYHRDNNQPQHF.